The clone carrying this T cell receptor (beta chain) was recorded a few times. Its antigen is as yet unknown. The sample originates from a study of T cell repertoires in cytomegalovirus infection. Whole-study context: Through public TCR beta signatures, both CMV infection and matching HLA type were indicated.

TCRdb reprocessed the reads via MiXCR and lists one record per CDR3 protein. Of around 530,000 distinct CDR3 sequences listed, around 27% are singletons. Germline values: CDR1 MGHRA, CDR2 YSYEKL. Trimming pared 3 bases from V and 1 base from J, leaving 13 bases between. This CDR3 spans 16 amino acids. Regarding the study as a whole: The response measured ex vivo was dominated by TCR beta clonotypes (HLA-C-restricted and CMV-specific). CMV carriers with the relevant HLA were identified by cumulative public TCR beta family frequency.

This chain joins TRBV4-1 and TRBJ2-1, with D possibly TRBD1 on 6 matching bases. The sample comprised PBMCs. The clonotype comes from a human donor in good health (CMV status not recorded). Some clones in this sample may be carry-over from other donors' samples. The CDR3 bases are TGCGCCAGCAGCCATGGCCTTGGACAGTCCTACAATGAGCAGTTCTTC. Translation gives CASSHGLGQSYNEQFF.